This note documents a single TCR beta chain sequence. Its target is unknown. This sample stems from a study of PD-L1 blockade in urothelial cancer. In the study overall: About 90% of the 29 patients were males with bladder-origin urothelial cancer.

Study results and limitations: Better survival was forecast by a pretreatment blood TCR clonality below the median.

Synthetic TCR analog templates were added to each PCR reaction. Profiling relied on immunoSEQ multiplex PCR, and the TCRdb table lists in-frame clones only, not all of them. This sample has tens of thousands of clones; around 82% occur once, and the top ten carry less than 20%. Time point of the sample: pretreatment peripheral blood. Pretreatment and on-treatment samples were taken, numbering 1 to 8 per patient. The origin of this receptor is a man aged 55-75 years with urothelial cancer. The sample consisted of PBMCs, taken around atezolizumab (anti-PD-L1) treatment.

This chain's CDR3 is CASSSQGVNTEAFF. CDR3 in DNA: TGCGCCAGCAGCTCTCAGGGGGTAAACACTGAAGCTTTCTTT. The chain combines TRBV5-1 with TRBJ1-1; TRBD1 matches 7 bases. The length of the CDR3 is 14 residues. The trim removed 3 bases at V and 2 bases at J, leaving 4 bases unmatched. Germline V CDR1 and CDR2: SGHRS, YFSETQ.